The present T cell receptor beta chain was sequenced within a study of long-term antiretroviral therapy in people with HIV. Survey level was the resolution at which the v3.0 immunoSEQ assay ran. Only in-frame clones appear in the TCRdb table, and some are missing; sequencing was by immunoSEQ multiplex PCR. The table shows tens of thousands of clones, with nearly 90% occurring only once. V shed 2 bases and J 2 bases; nucleotides not matched to a gene: 2. From germline, CDR1 is MRHNA and CDR2 SNTAGT. The CDR3 consists of 15 residues. Specimens held roughly 0.9-10 million cryopreserved PBMC prior to DNA extraction.

The rearrangement joins TRBV6-4 to TRBJ2-3; 9 nucleotides agree with TRBD1. The sample in question was unsorted PBMCs, obtained 1.1 years after starting antiretroviral therapy. The receptor comes from a man between 18 and 29 years old with HIV. CDR3 sequence (DNA): TGTGCCAGCAGTGACGGGACAGGGCACACAGATACGCAGTATTTT. The encoded protein is CASSDGTGHTDTQYF.